Below, 32 T cell receptor beta chains from the same sample are listed, as sequenced in a study of tumor and adjacent non-tumor tissue in lung cancer. RNA was extracted from bulk tissue without any cell sorting. A modified ARM-PCR protocol with three rounds of nested PCR amplified TCRbeta. TCRdb re-derived calls from the multiplex PCR reads in MiXCR, one entry per CDR3 protein. The top ten hold more than 10% of the sample, which has about 75,000 distinct CDR3 sequences, under 80% seen once. Sequencing was done on a sample of lung tumor tissue. The receptors derive from a woman aged 45-65 years with non-small cell lung cancer.

The chain has TRBV7-9 and TRBJ1-5; D might be TRBD1 (5 bases). The J call is in doubt because the DNA end fits TRBJ2-3 better. Germline loops: CDR1 SEHNR, CDR2 FQNEAQ (reference sequence). The CDR3 is 14 residues long. For the CDR3, the DNA is TGTGCCAGCAGCTCGCAGGGCTACAATCAGCCCCAGTATTTT. Translated, it gives CASSSQGYNQPQYF.

V gene TRBV10-2 combines with J gene TRBJ2-1; perhaps TRBD2 as D (5 bases). The V end lost 2 bases, the J end lost 2 bases, and 16 bases lay between the germline ends. The CDR3 spans 17 residues. CDR1 and CDR2 (germline): WSHSY, SAAADI. In DNA, the CDR3 is TGCGCCAGCAGTGAGACGGGGAGTAATCCCACCTACAATGAGCAGTTCTTC. Translation: CASSETGSNPTYNEQFF.

About this clonotype itself: A read error may explain this, as a much larger clone is one base away. Given the absence of the conserved phenylalanine or tryptophan at the CDR3 end, a read error is likely. The gene calls are TRBV20-1 and TRBJ1-2, with no clear D. This CDR3 spans 11 amino acids. V lost 3 bases, J lost 5 bases, and 7 bases lay in between. In germline, CDR1 is DFQATT, CDR2 SNEGSKA (reference sequence). The CDR3 loop reads CSASGDYGYTL. The CDR3 DNA is TGCAGTGCTAGTGGGGATTATGGCTACACCTTA.

The chain uses TRBV29-1 and TRBJ2-7; the D gene is possibly TRBD2 (6 bases). The CDR3 loop spans 13 amino acids. V lost 7 bases and J 4 bases, leaving 17 bases between the germline ends. Germline CDR1 reads SQVTM; CDR2 reads ANQGSEA. The CDR3 DNA sequence: TGCAGCGCCATTCTGGGGGGATTTTACGAGCAGTACTTC. Translated, it gives CSAILGGFYEQYF.

The sample holds a few counts of this clonotype. A read error may explain this, as a much larger clone is one base away. The chain couples TRBV7-9 to TRBJ2-5, with D uncertain. CDR3 size: 11 residues. CDR1 is SEHNR and CDR2 is FQNEAQ in the germline V gene (reference sequence). The V end lost 5 bases, the J end lost 11 bases, and 12 bases lay between the germline ends. The CDR3 loop reads CASSPGRAQYF. The CDR3 bases are TGTGCCAGCAGCCCTGGAAGAGCTCAGTACTTC.

This sequence joins TRBV12-3 or TRBV12-4 and TRBJ2-1; 8 bases map to TRBD1. This CDR3 contains 15 residues. V shed 6 bases, J shed 9 bases, and the junction held 13 bases outside the gene matches. CDR3 in amino acids: CASSHSDREGGEQFF. CDR3 coding DNA: TGTGCCAGCAGCCACTCGGACAGGGAAGGGGGTGAGCAGTTCTTC.

CDR3 in DNA: TGCAGCGTTCTGAGCGGGAGAAATAATAAGCAGTTCTTC. This codes for CSVLSGRNNKQFF. The rearrangement links TRBV29-1 to TRBJ2-1, with 8 bases identical to TRBD2. Germline V gene data show CDR1 as SQVTM and CDR2 as ANQGSEA. Trimming cost V 5 bases and J 11 bases; bases outside gene matches: 11. The CDR3 runs 13 residues.

This clonotype was counted ten times or more. The chain has TRBV6-6 and TRBJ1-5; a weak D match, TRBD1 (5 bases). The CDR3 runs 14 residues. Deletions cut 5 bases from V and 6 bases from J, with 14 bases between. CDR1 and CDR2 (germline): MNHNY, SVGAGI (reference sequence). The DNA of the CDR3 is TGTGCCAGCAGTATCCAGGGCCAAATTCAGCCCCAGCATTTT. The encoded protein is CASSIQGQIQPQHF.

As regards this clonotype: The CDR3 does not close with the conserved phenylalanine or tryptophan, likely indicating a read error. V and J are TRBV7-9 and TRBJ2-7; tentative D call: TRBD1 (5 bases). Germline V CDR1 and CDR2: SEHNR, FQNEAQ (reference sequence). V lost 5 bases, J lost 7 bases, and 15 bases lay in between. The CDR3 runs 13 residues. Here the CDR3 DNA reads TGTGCCAGCAGCCCCACAGGACCCCTGGAGCAGTACTCC. This encodes CASSPTGPLEQYS.

This clonotype has only one observation. The chain uses TRBV11-3 and TRBJ2-7; D is perhaps TRBD1 or TRBD2 (6 bases each). V was clipped by 5 bases and J by 7 bases, with 21 bases between them. Germline V gene data show CDR1 as SGHNT and CDR2 as YENEEA. There are 15 residues in the CDR3. CDR3 amino acids: CASSRGGQGLTEQYF. CDR3 nucleotide sequence: TGTGCCAGCAGCCGAGGGGGGCAGGGCCTTACAGAGCAGTACTTC.

The sample holds many counts of this clonotype. J is TRBJ2-5 and V is TRBV5-4; D may be TRBD1 or TRBD2 (5 bases each). The CDR3 consists of 16 residues. CDR1 SGHNT and CDR2 YYREEE come from the germline V gene (reference sequence). Trimming shortened V by 4 bases and J by 1 base, and 17 bases separated the two germline ends. DNA of the CDR3: TGTGCCAGCAGCCTCCAGGGCGCCGGGACCCAAGAGACCCAGTACTTC. Protein: CASSLQGAGTQETQYF.

This clonotype was recorded at least ten times. The genes are TRBV12-3 or TRBV12-4 and TRBJ2-2; D not resolved. The CDR3 is made up of 14 amino acids. Trimming pared 1 base from V and 4 bases from J, leaving 7 bases between. In DNA form, the CDR3 reads TGTGCCAGCAGTTTAGACGGCCTCACCGGGGAGCTGTTTTTT. This translates into CASSLDGLTGELFF.

The V call is TRBV6-5, the J call TRBJ2-3; 7 bases are shared with TRBD2. The germline CDR1 and CDR2 sequences are MNHEY and SVGAGI. This CDR3 has 16 residues. V lost 6 bases to trimming and J lost 2 bases; unmatched junction nucleotides: 11. CDR3 sequence: CASRILPGGNTDTQYF. As DNA, the CDR3 is TGTGCCAGCAGAATACTACCGGGAGGAAACACAGATACGCAGTATTTT.

The rearrangement links TRBV10-1 to TRBJ2-7; D is uncertain. Trimming pared 9 bases from V and 3 bases from J, leaving 15 bases between. This CDR3 is 13 amino acids long. Per the germline V gene, CDR1 is WNHNN and CDR2 is SYGVQD (reference sequence). CDR3 sequence: CASTEVPGYEQYF. CDR3 sequence (DNA): TGCGCCAGTACTGAGGTCCCCGGCTACGAGCAGTACTTC.

This clonotype has just one count. The chain joins TRBV20-1 to TRBJ1-5, with D unclear. CDR1 is DFQATT, CDR2 SNEGSKA, per germline (reference sequence). This CDR3 region has 13 residues. V lost 4 bases and J 11 bases, leaving 18 bases between the germline ends. CDR3 in DNA: TGCAGTGCTATTCCAGACGAGCCCAGGACCCAGCATTTT. Translation gives CSAIPDEPRTQHF.

Details on this clonotype: Without the conserved terminal phenylalanine or tryptophan, this CDR3 likely stems from a read error. No DNA is shown, since the ends of the CDR3 on it are uncertain; the CDR3 is the one TCRdb lists. The chain uses TRBV6-2 or TRBV6-3 and TRBJ2-7; the D call in the table, TRBD2, was not verified against the DNA. The CDR3 contains 15 residues when both ends are counted. Germline V CDR1 and CDR2: MNHEY, SVGEGT. This chain's CDR3 is CASSYSAGVPYEEYS.

As concerns this clonotype: No conserved phenylalanine or tryptophan ends this CDR3, so it is likely a read error. This chain joins TRBV4-2 and TRBJ2-1, with TRBD1 matching 8 bases. The V segment lost 0 bases and the J segment 6 bases; nucleotides outside the gene matches: 4. The V gene's germline CDR1 is LGHNA and CDR2 YNFKEQ. There are 15 residues in the CDR3. The CDR3 nucleotides are TGTGCCAGCAGCCAAGATTGGACAGGGAGCAATGAGCAGTTCTTA. It specifies CASSQDWTGSNEQFL.

On this clonotype: The junction differs from germline at one of its ends, possibly a read error. This chain uses TRBV29-1 with TRBJ2-3; tentative D call: TRBD1 (5 bases). Germline V lookup: CDR1 SQVTM, CDR2 ANQGSEA. CDR3 length: 14 amino acids. The CDR3 sequence: CSVDTVLTTGTQYF. CDR3 nucleotide sequence: TGCAGCGTCGACACGGTGTTGACCACAGGTACGCAATATTTT.

This clonotype has only one observation. Relative to the germline gene, one junction end is altered; a read error may explain this. The gene calls are TRBV30 and TRBJ1-2; 9 bases match TRBD1. This CDR3 spans 16 amino acids. In germline, CDR1 is GTSNPN, CDR2 SVGIG (reference sequence). CDR3 coding DNA: TGTGCCTGGAGTGGAGACAGGGGGTGGACTAACTATAGCTACACCTTC. Its protein product is CAWSGDRGWTNYSYTF. Full variable domain (outside the CDR3, taken from reference TRBV30 and TRBJ1-2): SQTIHQWPATLVQPVGSPLSLECTVEGTSNPNLYWYRQAAGRGLQLLFYSVGIGQISSEVPQNLSASRPQDRQFILSSKKLLLSDSGFYLCAWSGDRGWTNYSYTFGSGTRLTVV.

A remark on this clonotype: A junction end diverges from the germline sequence, so it may reflect a read error. The chain carries TRBV6-1 and TRBJ2-7; the D is unclear. Looked up from germline, CDR1 is MNHNS and CDR2 is SASEGT. CDR3 length equals 16 residues. The CDR3 DNA follows: TGTGTCAGCAATCAAACCGCCCGGACGGATACCTACGAGCAGTATTTC. It codes for CVSNQTARTDTYEQYF.

The rearrangement joins TRBV5-6 to TRBJ2-3, with 12 bases lining up with TRBD2. CDR1 and CDR2 (germline): SGHDT, YYEEEE. The CDR3 is made up of 17 amino acids. The CDR3 coding sequence is TGTGCTAGCGACACCTACCGTACTAGCGGGAGGTCAGATACGCAGTATTTT. Its translation: CASDTYRTSGRSDTQYF.

A remark on this clonotype: At one end, the junction sequence differs from germline, possibly due to a read error. The V gene is TRBV11-1, the J gene TRBJ2-7; tentatively, D is TRBD2 (5 bases). This CDR3 is 14 amino acids long. CDR1 is SGHAT and CDR2 is FQDESV in the germline V gene (reference sequence). The CDR3 protein is CANSPGILSYEQYF. Here the CDR3 DNA reads TGTGCCAACAGCCCCGGGATTCTCTCCTACGAGCAGTACTTC.

In the case of this clonotype: It may be a read error: a sequence one base away is much more abundant. The chain employs TRBV10-2 and TRBJ1-1; D not certain. The CDR3 spans 11 residues. From germline, CDR1 is WSHSY and CDR2 SAAADI. CDR3 DNA: TGCACCAGCAGCCACAACACTGAAGCTTTCTTT. Protein: CTSSHNTEAFF.

To note about this clonotype: At one boundary the junction diverges from the germline segment, which might be a read error. This rearrangement joins TRBV6-5 to TRBJ2-5, with 7 positions matching TRBD1. This CDR3 region has 14 residues. Germline V gene data show CDR1 as MNHEY and CDR2 as SVGAGI. CDR3 nucleotide sequence: TGTGCCAGCTGTTACTTGAGGGGGCAAGAGAGCCAGTACTTC. Translating gives CASCYLRGQESQYF.

On this clonotype itself: This may arise from a read error, as a much more abundant clone is one base away. Given the absence of the conserved phenylalanine or tryptophan at the CDR3 end, a read error is likely. The rearrangement uses TRBV24-1 and TRBJ1-2; 8 positions match TRBD1. In germline, CDR1 is KGHDR, CDR2 SFDVKD. The CDR3 is 13 amino acids. The V gene end was trimmed by 5 bases and the J gene end by 9 bases; junction bases not matched to a gene: 7. The CDR3 protein is CATSAADRASYTI. In DNA, the CDR3 is TGTGCCACCAGTGCTGCGGACAGGGCTAGCTACACCATC.

The table lists this clonotype with a count of one. The conserved final phenylalanine or tryptophan is absent from the CDR3, which likely points to a read error. The DNA is omitted, as the CDR3 cannot be located on it reliably, and the CDR3 follows TCRdb's listing. The rearrangement joins TRBV4-1 to TRBJ2-3; the table assigns TRBD2, which was not confirmed against the DNA. Germline lookup yields CDR1 MGHRA and CDR2 YSYEKL. The CDR3 is 16 amino acids in total, end residues counted. This CDR3 is CASSQNRLVSTDTHYL.

Concerning this clonotype: Compared with germline, one end of the junction differs, possibly owing to a read error. The chain recombines TRBV6-1 with TRBJ2-7, with D uncertain. The germline CDR1 and CDR2 sequences are MNHNS and SASEGT. The CDR3 totals 15 residues. CDR3 protein: CASSENGSSSYEQYF. CDR3 nucleotides: TGTGCCAGCAGTGAAAATGGTAGCTCGTCCTACGAGCAATACTTC.

As for this clonotype: Given the absence of the conserved phenylalanine or tryptophan at the CDR3 end, a read error is likely. The chain employs TRBV4-1 and TRBJ2-5; TRBD1 is a possible D gene (6 bases). Germline V CDR1 and CDR2: MGHRA, YSYEKL. This CDR3 comprises 15 residues. In DNA, the CDR3 is TGCGCCAGCAGCCAAGTACAGGGCCCACAAGAGACGCAGTACCTC. Amino acid sequence: CASSQVQGPQETQYL.

Remarks on this clonotype: The junction does not match germline at one end; this may be a read error. This chain connects TRBV11-2 to TRBJ2-5; no definite D call. This CDR3 spans 15 amino acids. The V gene's germline CDR1 is SGHAT and CDR2 FQNNGV. CDR3 DNA sequence: TGTACCAGCATCCCCGAAGTGGGCGTCCAAGAGACCCAGTACTTT. Protein product: CTSIPEVGVQETQYF.

Notes on this clonotype: A single base separates this from a much larger clone, so it may be a read error. The J gene is TRBJ2-3, the V gene TRBV30; TRBD2 matches at 7 bases. The germline V gene encodes CDR1 GTSNPN and CDR2 SVGIG (reference sequence). The trim removed 4 bases at V and 3 bases at J, leaving 4 bases unmatched. The CDR3 sequence is 13 residues long. The CDR3 coding sequence is TGTGCCTGGAAGAGGGAGGGAACAGATACGCAGTATTTT. It specifies CAWKREGTDTQYF. The full variable domain, its missing parts supplied by reference TRBV30 and TRBJ2-3, is SQTIHQWPATLVQPVGSPLSLECTVEGTSNPNLYWYRQAAGRGLQLLFYSVGIGQISSEVPQNLSASRPQDRQFILSSKKLLLSDSGFYLCAWKREGTDTQYFGPGTRLTVL.

This clonotype was seen a single time. The CDR3 does not end in the conserved phenylalanine or tryptophan, so this is likely a read error. J is TRBJ2-1 and V is TRBV28, with D possibly TRBD2 on 6 matching bases. CDR1 and CDR2 from the germline V gene are MDHEN and SYDVKM. The CDR3 loop spans 11 amino acids. V dropped 6 bases and J dropped 9 bases, with 9 bases sitting between them. CDR3 in DNA: TGTGCCAGCAGCACCGGGGGTGAGCAGTTCCTC. Its protein product is CASSTGGEQFL.

The gene calls are TRBV6-1 and TRBJ2-3; 11 nucleotides match TRBD2. CDR3 length: 15 residues. V lost 7 bases and J lost 5; bases outside the gene matches: 8. Germline CDR1 MNHNS, CDR2 SASEGT. DNA for the CDR3: TGTGCCAGCACAGAGCCTAGCGGGGGGATAGATACGCAGTATTTT. As protein: CASTEPSGGIDTQYF.